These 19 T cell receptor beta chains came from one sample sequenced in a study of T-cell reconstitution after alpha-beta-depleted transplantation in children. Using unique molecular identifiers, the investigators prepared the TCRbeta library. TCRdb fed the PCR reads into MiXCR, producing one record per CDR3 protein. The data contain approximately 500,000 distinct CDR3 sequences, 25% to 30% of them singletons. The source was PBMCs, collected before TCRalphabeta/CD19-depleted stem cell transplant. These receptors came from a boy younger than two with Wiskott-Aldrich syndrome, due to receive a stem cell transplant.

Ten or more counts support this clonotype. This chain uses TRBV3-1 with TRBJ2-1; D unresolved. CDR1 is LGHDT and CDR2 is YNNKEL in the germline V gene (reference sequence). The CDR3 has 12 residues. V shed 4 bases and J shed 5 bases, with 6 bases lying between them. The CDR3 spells CASSRLDNEQFF. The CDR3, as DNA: TGTGCCAGCAGCCGGCTAGACAATGAGCAGTTCTTC.

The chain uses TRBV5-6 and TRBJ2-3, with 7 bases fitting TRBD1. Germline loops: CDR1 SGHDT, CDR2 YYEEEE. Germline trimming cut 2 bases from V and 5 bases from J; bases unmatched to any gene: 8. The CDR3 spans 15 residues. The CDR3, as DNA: TGTGCCAGCAGCTTCGACAGGGACCGGGGAGATACGCAGTATTTT. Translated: CASSFDRDRGDTQYF.

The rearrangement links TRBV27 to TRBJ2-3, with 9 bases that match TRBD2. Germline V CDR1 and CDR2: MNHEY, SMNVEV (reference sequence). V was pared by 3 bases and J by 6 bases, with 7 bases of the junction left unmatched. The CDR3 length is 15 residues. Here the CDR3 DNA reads TGTGCCAGCAGTTTCGGGCGGGAGGGCCGGGATACGCAGTATTTT. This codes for CASSFGREGRDTQYF.

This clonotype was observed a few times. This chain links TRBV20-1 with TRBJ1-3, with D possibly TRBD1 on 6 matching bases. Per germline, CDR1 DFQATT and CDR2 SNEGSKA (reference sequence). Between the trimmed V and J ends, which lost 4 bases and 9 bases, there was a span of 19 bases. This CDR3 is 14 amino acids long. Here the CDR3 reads CSAIQGPPYSTIYF. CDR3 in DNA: TGCAGTGCTATACAGGGCCCCCCGTATAGCACCATATATTTT.

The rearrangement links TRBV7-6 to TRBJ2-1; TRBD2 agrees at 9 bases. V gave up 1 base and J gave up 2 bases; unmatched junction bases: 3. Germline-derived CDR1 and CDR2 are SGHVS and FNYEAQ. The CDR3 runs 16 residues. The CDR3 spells CASSLVAGDPYNEQFF. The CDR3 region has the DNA TGTGCCAGCAGCTTAGTAGCGGGAGATCCCTACAATGAGCAGTTCTTC.

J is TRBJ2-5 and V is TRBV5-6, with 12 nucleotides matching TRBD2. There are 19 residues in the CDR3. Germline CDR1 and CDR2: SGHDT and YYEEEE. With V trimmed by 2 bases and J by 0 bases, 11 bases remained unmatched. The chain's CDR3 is CASSFRRTSGILYQETQYF. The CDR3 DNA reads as TGTGCCAGCAGCTTCCGCCGGACTAGCGGGATCCTGTACCAAGAGACCCAGTACTTC.

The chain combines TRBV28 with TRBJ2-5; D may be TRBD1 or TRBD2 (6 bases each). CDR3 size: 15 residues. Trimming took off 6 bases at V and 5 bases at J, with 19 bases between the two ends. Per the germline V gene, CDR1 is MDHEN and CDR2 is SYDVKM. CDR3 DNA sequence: TGTGCCAGCAGGTTACTAGCAGGGGAGTGGGAGACCCAGTACTTC. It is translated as CASRLLAGEWETQYF.

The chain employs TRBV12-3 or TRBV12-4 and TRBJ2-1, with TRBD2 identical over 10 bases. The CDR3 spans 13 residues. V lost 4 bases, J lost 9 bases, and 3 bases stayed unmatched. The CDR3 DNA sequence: TGTGCCAGCAGTTCCCTAGCGGGAGTTGAGCAGTTCTTC. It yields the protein CASSSLAGVEQFF.

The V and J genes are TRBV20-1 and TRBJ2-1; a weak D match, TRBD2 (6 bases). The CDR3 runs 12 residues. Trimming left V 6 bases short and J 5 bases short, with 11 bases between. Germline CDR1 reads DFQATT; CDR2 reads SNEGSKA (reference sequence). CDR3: CSARRLDNEQFF. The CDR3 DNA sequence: TGCAGTGCCCGCCGACTAGACAATGAGCAGTTCTTC.

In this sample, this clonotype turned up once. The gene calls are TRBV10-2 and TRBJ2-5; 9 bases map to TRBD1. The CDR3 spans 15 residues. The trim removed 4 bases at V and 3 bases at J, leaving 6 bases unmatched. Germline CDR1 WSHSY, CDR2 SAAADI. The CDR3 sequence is CASSGRGTGKETQYF. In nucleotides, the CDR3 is TGCGCCAGCAGTGGCCGGGGGACAGGGAAAGAGACCCAGTACTTC.

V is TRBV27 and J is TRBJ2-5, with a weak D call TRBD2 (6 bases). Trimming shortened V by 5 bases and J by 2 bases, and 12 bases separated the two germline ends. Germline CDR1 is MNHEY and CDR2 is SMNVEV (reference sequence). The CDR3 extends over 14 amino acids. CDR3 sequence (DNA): TGTGCCAGCAGTACGGGACTTGCGCAAGAGACCCAGTACTTC. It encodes CASSTGLAQETQYF.

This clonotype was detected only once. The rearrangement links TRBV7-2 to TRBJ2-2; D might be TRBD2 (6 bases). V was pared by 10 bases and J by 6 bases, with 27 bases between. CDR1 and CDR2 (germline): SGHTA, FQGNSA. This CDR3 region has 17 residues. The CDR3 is CATRARGTAVRAGELFF. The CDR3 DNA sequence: TGTGCCACCCGAGCCCGCGGGACGGCAGTTCGGGCCGGGGAGCTGTTTTTT. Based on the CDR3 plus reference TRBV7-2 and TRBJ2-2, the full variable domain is GAGVSQSPSNKVTEKGKDVELRCDPISGHTALYWYRQSLGQGLEFLIYFQGNSAPDKSGLPSDRFSAERTGGSVSTLTIQRTQQEDSAVYLCATRARGTAVRAGELFFGEGSRLTVL.

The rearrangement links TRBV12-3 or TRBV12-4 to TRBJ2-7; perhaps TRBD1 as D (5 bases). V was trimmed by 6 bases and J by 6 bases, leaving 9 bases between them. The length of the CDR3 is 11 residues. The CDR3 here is CASRQGAEQYF. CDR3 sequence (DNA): TGTGCCAGCAGGCAGGGTGCCGAGCAGTACTTC.

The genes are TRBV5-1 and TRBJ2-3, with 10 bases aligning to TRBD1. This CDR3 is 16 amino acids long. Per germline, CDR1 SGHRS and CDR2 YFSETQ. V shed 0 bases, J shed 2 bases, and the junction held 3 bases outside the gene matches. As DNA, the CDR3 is TGCGCCAGCAGCTTGGCGGACAGGGGGTCCACAGATACGCAGTATTTT. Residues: CASSLADRGSTDTQYF. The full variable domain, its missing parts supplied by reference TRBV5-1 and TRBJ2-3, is KAGVTQTPRYLIKTRGQQVTLSCSPISGHRSVSWYQQTPGQGLQFLFEYFSETQRNKGNFPGRFSGRQFSNSRSEMNVSTLELGDSALYLCASSLADRGSTDTQYFGPGTRLTVL.

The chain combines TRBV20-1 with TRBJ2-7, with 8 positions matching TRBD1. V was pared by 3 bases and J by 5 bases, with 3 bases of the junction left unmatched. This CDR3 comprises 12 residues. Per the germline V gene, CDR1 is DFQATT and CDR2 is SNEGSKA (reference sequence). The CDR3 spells CSASRTGHEQYF. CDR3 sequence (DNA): TGCAGTGCTAGTCGGACAGGGCACGAGCAGTACTTC.

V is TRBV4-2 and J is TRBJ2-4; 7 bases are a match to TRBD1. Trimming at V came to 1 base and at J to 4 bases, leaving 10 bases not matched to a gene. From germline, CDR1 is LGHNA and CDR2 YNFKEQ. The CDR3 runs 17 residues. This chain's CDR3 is CASSQALLGTEKNIQYF. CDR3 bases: TGTGCCAGCAGCCAAGCCTTACTAGGGACAGAAAAAAACATTCAGTACTTC.

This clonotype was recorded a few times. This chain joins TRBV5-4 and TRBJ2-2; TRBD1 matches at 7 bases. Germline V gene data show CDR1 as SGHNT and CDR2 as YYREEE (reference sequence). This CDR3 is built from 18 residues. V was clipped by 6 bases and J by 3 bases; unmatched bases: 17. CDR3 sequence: CASNRRQGSSLDTGELFF. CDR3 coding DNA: TGTGCCAGCAACCGCAGACAGGGATCGTCGTTGGACACCGGGGAGCTGTTTTTT.

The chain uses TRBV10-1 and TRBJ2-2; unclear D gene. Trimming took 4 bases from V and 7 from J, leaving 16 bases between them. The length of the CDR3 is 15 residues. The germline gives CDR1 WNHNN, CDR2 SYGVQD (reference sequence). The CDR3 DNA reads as TGCGCCAGCAGTGTCTCATTAGGGTCCGGCGGGGAGCTGTTTTTT. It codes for CASSVSLGSGGELFF.

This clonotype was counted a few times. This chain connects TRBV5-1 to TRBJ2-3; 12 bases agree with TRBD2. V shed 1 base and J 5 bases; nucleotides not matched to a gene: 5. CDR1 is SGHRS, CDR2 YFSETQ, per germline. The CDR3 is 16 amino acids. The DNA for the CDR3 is TGCGCCAGCAGCTTGAGGACTAGCGGGACGTTAGATACGCAGTATTTT. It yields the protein CASSLRTSGTLDTQYF.